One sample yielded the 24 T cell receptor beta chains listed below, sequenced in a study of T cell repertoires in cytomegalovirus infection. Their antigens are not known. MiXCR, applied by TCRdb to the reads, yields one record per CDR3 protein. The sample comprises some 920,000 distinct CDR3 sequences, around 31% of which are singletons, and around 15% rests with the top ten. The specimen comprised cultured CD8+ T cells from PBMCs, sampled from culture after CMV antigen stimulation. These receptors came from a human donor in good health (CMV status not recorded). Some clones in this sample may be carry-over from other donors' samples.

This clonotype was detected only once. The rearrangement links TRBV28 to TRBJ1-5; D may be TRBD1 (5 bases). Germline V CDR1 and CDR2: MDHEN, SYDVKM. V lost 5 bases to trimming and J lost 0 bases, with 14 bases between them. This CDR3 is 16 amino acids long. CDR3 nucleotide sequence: TGTGCCAGCAGTAACCGGGGCCTAGATAGCAATCAGCCCCAGCATTTT. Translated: CASSNRGLDSNQPQHF.

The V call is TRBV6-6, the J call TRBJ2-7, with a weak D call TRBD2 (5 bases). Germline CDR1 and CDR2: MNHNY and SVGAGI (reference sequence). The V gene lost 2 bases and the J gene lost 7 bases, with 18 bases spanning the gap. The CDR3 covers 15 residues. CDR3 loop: CASSYLAKGEWEQYV. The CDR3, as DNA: TGTGCCAGCAGTTACCTCGCCAAGGGAGAGTGGGAGCAGTACGTC.

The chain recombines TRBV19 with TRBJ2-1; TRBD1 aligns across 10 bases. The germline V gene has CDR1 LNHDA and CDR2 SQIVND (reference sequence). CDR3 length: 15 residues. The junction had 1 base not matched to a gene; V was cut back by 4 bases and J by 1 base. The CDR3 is CASSRQGASYNEQFF. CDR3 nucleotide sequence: TGTGCCAGTAGTAGACAGGGGGCATCCTACAATGAGCAGTTCTTC.

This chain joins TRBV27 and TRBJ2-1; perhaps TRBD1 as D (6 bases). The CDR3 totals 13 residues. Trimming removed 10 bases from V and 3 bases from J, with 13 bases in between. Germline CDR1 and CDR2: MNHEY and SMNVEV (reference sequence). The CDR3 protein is CATRDMNYNEQFF. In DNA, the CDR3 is TGTGCCACCCGGGACATGAACTACAATGAGCAGTTCTTC.

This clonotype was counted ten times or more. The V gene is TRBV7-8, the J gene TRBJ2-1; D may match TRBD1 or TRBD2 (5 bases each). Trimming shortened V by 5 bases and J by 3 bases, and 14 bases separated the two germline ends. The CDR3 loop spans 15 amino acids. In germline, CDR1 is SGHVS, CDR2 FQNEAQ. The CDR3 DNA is TGTGCCAGCAGCCGCCACGGGGCCGACTACAATGAGCAGTTCTTC. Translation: CASSRHGADYNEQFF.

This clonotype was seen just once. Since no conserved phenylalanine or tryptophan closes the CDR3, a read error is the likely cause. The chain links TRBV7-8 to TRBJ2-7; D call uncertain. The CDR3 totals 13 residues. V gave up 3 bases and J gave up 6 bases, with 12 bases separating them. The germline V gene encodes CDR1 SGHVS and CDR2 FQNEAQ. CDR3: CASSFPQLVEQYL. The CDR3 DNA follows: TGTGCCAGCAGCTTCCCCCAGTTGGTCGAGCAGTACCTC.

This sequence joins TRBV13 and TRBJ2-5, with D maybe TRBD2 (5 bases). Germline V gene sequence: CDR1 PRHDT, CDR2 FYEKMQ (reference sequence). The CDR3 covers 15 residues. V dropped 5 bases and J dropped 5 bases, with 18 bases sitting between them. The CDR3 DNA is TGTGCCAGCAGCCCCCGTGGGATGGAGGAGGAGACCCAGTACTTC. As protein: CASSPRGMEEETQYF.

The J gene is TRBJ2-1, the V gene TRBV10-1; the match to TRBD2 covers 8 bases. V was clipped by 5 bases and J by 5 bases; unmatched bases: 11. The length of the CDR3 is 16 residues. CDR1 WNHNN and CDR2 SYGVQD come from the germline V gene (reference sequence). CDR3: CASSTRTGLGNNEQFF. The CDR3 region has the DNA TGCGCCAGCAGTACCCGAACGGGACTAGGAAACAATGAGCAGTTCTTC.

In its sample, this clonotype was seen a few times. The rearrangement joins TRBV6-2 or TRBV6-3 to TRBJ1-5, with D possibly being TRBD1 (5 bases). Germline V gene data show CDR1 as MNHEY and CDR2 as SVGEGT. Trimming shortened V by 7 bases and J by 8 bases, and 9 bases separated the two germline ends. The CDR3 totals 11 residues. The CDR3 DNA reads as TGTGCCAGCAACAGGATGGAGCCCCAGCATTTT. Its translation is CASNRMEPQHF.

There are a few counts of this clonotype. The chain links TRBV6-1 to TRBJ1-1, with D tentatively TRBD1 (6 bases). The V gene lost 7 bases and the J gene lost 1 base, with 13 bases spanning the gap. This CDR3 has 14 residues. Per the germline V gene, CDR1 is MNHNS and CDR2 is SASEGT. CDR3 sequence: CASIAGAGNTEAFF. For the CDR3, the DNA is TGTGCCAGCATAGCGGGGGCAGGGAACACTGAAGCTTTCTTT.

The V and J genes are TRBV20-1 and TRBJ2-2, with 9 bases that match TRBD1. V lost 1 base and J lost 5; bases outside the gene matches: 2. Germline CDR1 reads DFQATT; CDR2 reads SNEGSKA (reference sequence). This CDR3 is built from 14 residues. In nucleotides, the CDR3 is TGCAGTGCTAGAGCCGGGACAGGGACCGGGGAGCTGTTTTTT. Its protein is CSARAGTGTGELFF.

Written as DNA, the CDR3 is TGTGCCAGCAGGGTTAGTGGGACCACTGAAGCTTTCTTT. It specifies CASRVSGTTEAFF. The V and J genes are TRBV12-3 or TRBV12-4 and TRBJ1-1, with TRBD1 as a possible D gene (5 bases). V shed 6 bases and J shed 4 bases, with 12 bases lying between them. This CDR3 comprises 13 residues.

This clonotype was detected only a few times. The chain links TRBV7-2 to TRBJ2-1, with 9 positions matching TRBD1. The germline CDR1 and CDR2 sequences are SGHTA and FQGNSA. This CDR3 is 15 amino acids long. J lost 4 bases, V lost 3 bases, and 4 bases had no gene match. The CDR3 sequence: CASSFMGQGYNEQFF. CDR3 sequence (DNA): TGTGCCAGCAGCTTTATGGGACAGGGTTACAATGAGCAGTTCTTC.

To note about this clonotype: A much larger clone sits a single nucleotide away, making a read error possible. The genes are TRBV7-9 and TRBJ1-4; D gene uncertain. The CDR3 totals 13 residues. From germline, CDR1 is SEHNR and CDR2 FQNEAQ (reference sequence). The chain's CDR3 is CANSLWGEEKLFF. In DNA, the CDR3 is TGTGCCAACAGCTTATGGGGAGAGGAAAAACTGTTTTTT.

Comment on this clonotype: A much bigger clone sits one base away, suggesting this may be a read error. This chain's CDR3 is CVSSLDGMNTEAFF. The DNA of the CDR3 is TGTGTCAGCAGCTTAGACGGCATGAACACTGAAGCTTTCTTT. The genes are TRBV7-2 and TRBJ1-1; no clear D. The germline V gene has CDR1 SGHTA and CDR2 FQGNSA. The CDR3 spans 14 residues.

The CDR3 sequence: CASTPLGFEAFF. The CDR3 bases are TGTGCCAGCACCCCGTTGGGCTTTGAAGCTTTCTTT. The chain uses TRBV7-9 and TRBJ1-1; D gene unclear. Germline-derived CDR1 and CDR2 are SEHNR and FQNEAQ (reference sequence). CDR3 length equals 12 residues. V lost 7 bases, J lost 7 bases, and 13 bases lay in between.

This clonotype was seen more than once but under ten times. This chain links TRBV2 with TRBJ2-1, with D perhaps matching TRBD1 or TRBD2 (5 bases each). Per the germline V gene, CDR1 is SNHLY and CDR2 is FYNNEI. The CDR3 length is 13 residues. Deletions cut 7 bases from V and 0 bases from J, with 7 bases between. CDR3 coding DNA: TGTGCCAGCAATGGGGGCTCCTACAATGAGCAGTTCTTC. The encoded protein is CASNGGSYNEQFF.

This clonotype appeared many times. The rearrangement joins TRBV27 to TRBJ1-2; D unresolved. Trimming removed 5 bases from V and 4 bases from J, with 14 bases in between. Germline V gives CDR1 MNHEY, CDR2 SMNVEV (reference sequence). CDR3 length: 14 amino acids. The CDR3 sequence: CASSPGSPFYGYTF. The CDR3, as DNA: TGTGCCAGCAGTCCGGGAAGCCCGTTCTATGGCTACACCTTC.

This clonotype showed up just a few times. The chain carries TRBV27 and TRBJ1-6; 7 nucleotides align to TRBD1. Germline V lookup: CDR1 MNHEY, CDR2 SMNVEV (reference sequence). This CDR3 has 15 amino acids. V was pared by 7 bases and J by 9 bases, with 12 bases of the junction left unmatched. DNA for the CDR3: TGTGCCAGCACCTCAGGGGGGGAGAGGGTTTCACCCCTCCACTTT. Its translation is CASTSGGERVSPLHF.

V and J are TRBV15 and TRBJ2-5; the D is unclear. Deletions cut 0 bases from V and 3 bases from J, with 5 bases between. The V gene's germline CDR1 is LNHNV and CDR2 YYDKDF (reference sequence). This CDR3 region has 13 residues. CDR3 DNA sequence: TGTGCCACCAGCAGAGATTCAGAAGAGACCCAGTACTTC. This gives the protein CATSRDSEETQYF.

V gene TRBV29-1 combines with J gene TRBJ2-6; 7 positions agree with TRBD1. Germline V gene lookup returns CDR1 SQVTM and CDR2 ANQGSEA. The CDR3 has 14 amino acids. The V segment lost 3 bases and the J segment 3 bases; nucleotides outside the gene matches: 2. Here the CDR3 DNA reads TGCAGCGTTGATGACAGGGATGGGGCCAACGTCCTGACTTTC. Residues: CSVDDRDGANVLTF.

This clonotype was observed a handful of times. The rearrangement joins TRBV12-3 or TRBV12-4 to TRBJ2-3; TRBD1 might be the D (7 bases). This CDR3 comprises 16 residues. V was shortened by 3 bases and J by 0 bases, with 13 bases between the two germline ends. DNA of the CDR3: TGTGCCAGCAGTTTCAGGGGGGATCTTAGCACAGATACGCAGTATTTT. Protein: CASSFRGDLSTDTQYF.

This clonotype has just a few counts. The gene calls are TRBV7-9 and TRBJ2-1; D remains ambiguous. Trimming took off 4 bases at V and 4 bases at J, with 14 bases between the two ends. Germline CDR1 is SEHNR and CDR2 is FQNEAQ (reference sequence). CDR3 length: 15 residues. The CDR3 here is CASSSQDGAYNEQFF. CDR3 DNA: TGTGCCAGCAGCTCCCAGGACGGAGCGTACAATGAGCAGTTCTTC.

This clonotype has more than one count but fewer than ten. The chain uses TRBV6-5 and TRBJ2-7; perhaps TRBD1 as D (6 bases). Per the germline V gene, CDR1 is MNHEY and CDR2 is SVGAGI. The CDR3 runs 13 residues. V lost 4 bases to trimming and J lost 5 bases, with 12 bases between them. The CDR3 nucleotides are TGTGCCAGCAGTTGGCGACAGGCAAACGAGCAGTACTTC. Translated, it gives CASSWRQANEQYF.